These 3 T cell receptor beta chains were all obtained from the same sample, sequenced in a study of cytomegalovirus exposure and HLA in healthy donors. Both 60 Vbeta primers and 13 Jbeta primers went into the PCR. The assay was immunoSEQ multiplex PCR, and TCRdb's table has in-frame clones only and misses some. The sample has 100,000 to 120,000 clones, over 75% seen once. Sequences were obtained from PBMCs. The receptors were gathered from a young woman in good health and CMV-seropositive.

This clone is a singleton in its sample. CDR3 sequence reads: CASSTGTEGGELFF. In nucleotides, the CDR3 is TGCGCCAGCAGCACCGGGACAGAAGGCGGGGAGCTGTTTTTT. The V and J genes are TRBV5-1 and TRBJ2-2, with 7 bases aligning to TRBD1. Trimming took 4 bases from V and 7 from J; bases not matched to a gene: 7. Germline CDR1 is SGHRS and CDR2 is YFSETQ. This CDR3 is built from 14 residues. Using reference TRBV5-1 and TRBJ2-2 for the parts outside the CDR3, the full variable domain is KAGVTQTPRYLIKTRGQQVTLSCSPISGHRSVSWYQQTPGQGLQFLFEYFSETQRNKGNFPGRFSGRQFSNSRSEMNVSTLELGDSALYLCASSTGTEGGELFFGEGSRLTVL.

The gene calls are TRBV27 and TRBJ2-1; 9 bases match TRBD1. In germline, CDR1 is MNHEY, CDR2 SMNVEV (reference sequence). V lost 2 bases and J lost 3; bases outside the gene matches: 2. The CDR3 runs to 15 residues. CDR3 sequence (DNA): TGTGCCAGCAGTTTAGGGACAGGGATCTACAATGAGCAGTTCTTC. Its translation: CASSLGTGIYNEQFF.

The chain uses TRBV7-9 and TRBJ2-1; 11 positions match TRBD2. Germline V lookup: CDR1 SEHNR, CDR2 FQNEAQ (reference sequence). The V gene end was trimmed by 8 bases and the J gene end by 2 bases; junction bases not matched to a gene: 14. There are 18 residues in the CDR3. The CDR3 DNA sequence: TGTGCCAGCCGTGGGGCTAGCGGGAGGAGGTCGGCCTACAATGAGCAGTTCTTC. Encoded protein: CASRGASGRRSAYNEQFF.